The 21 T cell receptor beta chains given below trace back to one sample, sequenced in a study of shared clonotypes between healthy human individuals. Naive CD8 cells, CD45RO-negative and positively selected for CCR7, excluded terminally differentiated effector memory CD45RA+ cells. Produced via immunoSEQ multiplex PCR; TCRdb's table is partial and in-frame only. Counted here are about 680,000 clones, approximately 90% occurring once; the ten biggest clones make up 24%. Sequencing was performed on naive CD8+ T cells sorted from blood. The receptors come from a man in his thirties or forties in good health.

The chain uses TRBV6-5 and TRBJ2-2; D not resolved. CDR1 is MNHEY and CDR2 is SVGAGI in the germline V gene. The CDR3 sequence is 13 residues long. V dropped 6 bases and J dropped 4 bases, with 9 bases sitting between them. CDR3 protein: CASSHISTGELFF. The DNA for the CDR3 is TGTGCCAGCAGCCACATTTCCACCGGGGAGCTGTTTTTT.

The chain carries TRBV28 and TRBJ1-4; 9 nucleotides agree with TRBD1. The CDR3 extends over 15 amino acids. Looked up from germline, CDR1 is MDHEN and CDR2 is SYDVKM. V was pared by 6 bases and J by 7 bases, with 9 bases of the junction left unmatched. The CDR3 protein is CASRLRDREVEKLFF. DNA for the CDR3: TGTGCCAGCAGGCTCCGGGACAGGGAAGTTGAAAAACTGTTTTTT.

The V call is TRBV25-1, the J call TRBJ1-2; TRBD1 matches 10 bases. Germline CDR1 reads MGHDK; CDR2 reads SYGVNS. V trimming: 3 bases; J trimming: 7 bases; junction bases outside the gene matches: 14. The CDR3 covers 17 residues. CDR3 sequence (DNA): TGTGCCAGCAGTGACTTGGGGACAGGGGCCTTACTTAGTGGCTACACCTTC. Protein: CASSDLGTGALLSGYTF.

The genes are TRBV29-1 and TRBJ2-2; TRBD1 might be the D (6 bases). The germline V gene encodes CDR1 SQVTM and CDR2 ANQGSEA. The V end lost 7 bases, the J end lost 1 base, and 10 bases lay between the germline ends. The CDR3 length is 13 residues. DNA for the CDR3: TGCAGCGCCCTGGGACAGAACACCGGGGAGCTGTTTTTT. Translating gives CSALGQNTGELFF.

This chain links TRBV6-1 with TRBJ2-5; 11 bases agree with TRBD1. The CDR3 length is 15 residues. V shed 1 base, J shed 4 bases, and the junction held 2 bases outside the gene matches. Germline assignment: CDR1 MNHNS and CDR2 SASEGT. CDR3 sequence: CASSEGTGGLETQYF. The CDR3, as DNA: TGTGCCAGCAGTGAAGGGACAGGGGGCCTAGAGACCCAGTACTTC.

This clone has only one observation. The gene calls are TRBV6-5 and TRBJ2-7, with D unresolved. The germline V and J ends were trimmed by 7 bases and 5 bases, with 18 bases remaining between them. The CDR3 is made up of 14 amino acids. Germline V gene lookup returns CDR1 MNHEY and CDR2 SVGAGI. The CDR3 nucleotides are TGTGCCAGCATTGGCTCCTTTGGGATCAACGAGCAGTACTTC. Its translation is CASIGSFGINEQYF.

V and J are TRBV29-1 and TRBJ2-1, with 8 bases matching TRBD2. This CDR3 region has 12 residues. J gave up 6 bases and V 5 bases, and 3 bases lay outside the gene matches. Germline lookup yields CDR1 SQVTM and CDR2 ANQGSEA. The CDR3 nucleotides read TGCAGCGTTAGCGGGAGCTCCAATGAGCAGTTCTTC. Amino acids: CSVSGSSNEQFF.

With regard to this clone: Other DNA sequences from this sample encode an identical CDR3 as well. This rearrangement joins TRBV7-9 to TRBJ1-1, with D maybe TRBD1 (5 bases). The length of the CDR3 is 14 residues. CDR1 is SEHNR and CDR2 is FQNEAQ in the germline V gene (reference sequence). The V and J ends lost 2 bases and 4 bases respectively, with 11 bases between them. The DNA for the CDR3 is TGTGCCAGCAGCTTACAGGGCGGGGGCACTGAAGCTTTCTTT. Its protein is CASSLQGGGTEAFF. Looking up the rest from reference TRBV7-9 and TRBJ1-1 gives the full variable domain: DTGVSQNPRHKITKRGQNVTFRCDPISEHNRLYWYRQTLGQGPEFLTYFQNEAQLEKSRLLSDRFSAERPKGSFSTLEIQRTEQGDSAMYLCASSLQGGGTEAFFGQGTRLTVV.

The rearrangement joins TRBV29-1 to TRBJ2-1, with D tentatively TRBD1 or TRBD2 (5 bases each). The germline V and J ends were trimmed by 3 bases and 6 bases, with 6 bases remaining between them. The CDR3 extends over 11 amino acids. Germline V gene sequence: CDR1 SQVTM, CDR2 ANQGSEA. In DNA form, the CDR3 reads TGCAGCGTTGACGGGACCAATGAGCAGTTCTTC. Amino acid sequence: CSVDGTNEQFF.

This sequence joins TRBV9 and TRBJ1-5; 7 positions match TRBD1. V shed 4 bases and J 4 bases; nucleotides not matched to a gene: 8. The CDR3 sequence is 15 residues long. The germline V gene encodes CDR1 SGDLS and CDR2 YYNGEE. The CDR3: CASSSRGTVNQPQHF. The CDR3, as DNA: TGTGCCAGCAGCTCCAGAGGGACAGTGAATCAGCCCCAGCATTTT.

The rearrangement joins TRBV28 to TRBJ2-7; maybe TRBD2 (5 bases). The CDR3 runs to 15 residues. Trimming pared 4 bases from V and 0 bases from J, leaving 13 bases between. Germline V gives CDR1 MDHEN, CDR2 SYDVKM. The CDR3 DNA reads TGTGCCAGCAGTTCTGGACTGGATAGCTCCTACGAGCAGTACTTC. This sequence encodes CASSSGLDSSYEQYF.

The chain employs TRBV27 and TRBJ2-7; 10 bases line up with TRBD2. The germline V gene has CDR1 MNHEY and CDR2 SMNVEV (reference sequence). The CDR3 spans 15 residues. After removal of 3 bases from V and 2 bases from J, the junction contained 4 bases not matched to a gene. The CDR3, as DNA: TGTGCCAGCAGTTTGGGACTAGCGCGTACCTACGAGCAGTACTTC. Protein: CASSLGLARTYEQYF.

The V and J genes are TRBV9 and TRBJ2-3; possibly TRBD1 for D (5 bases). Germline V gene data show CDR1 as SGDLS and CDR2 as YYNGEE. Trimming removed 1 base at V and 0 bases at J, with 12 bases between. There are 16 residues in the CDR3. CDR3 protein: CASSVWGSPSTDTQYF. In DNA, the CDR3 is TGTGCCAGCAGCGTATGGGGCAGCCCCAGCACAGATACGCAGTATTTT.

The J gene is TRBJ2-7, the V gene TRBV6-5; D is unclear. CDR1 and CDR2 from the germline V gene are MNHEY and SVGAGI. Trimming removed 5 bases from V and 7 bases from J, with 18 bases in between. This CDR3 has 14 amino acids. CDR3 DNA: TGTGCCAGCAGTGATGCCAACTCACTTGGGGAGCAGTACTTC. Its translation is CASSDANSLGEQYF.

The chain uses TRBV27 and TRBJ2-2; no reliable D call. V lost 8 bases, J lost 5 bases, and 9 bases lay in between. Per germline, CDR1 MNHEY and CDR2 SMNVEV (reference sequence). This CDR3 comprises 12 residues. CDR3 amino acids: CASLPTTGELFF. In DNA form, the CDR3 reads TGTGCCAGCCTTCCCACGACCGGGGAGCTGTTTTTT.

J is TRBJ2-3 and V is TRBV27; a possible D gene is TRBD2 (6 bases). Looked up from germline, CDR1 is MNHEY and CDR2 is SMNVEV (reference sequence). The CDR3 covers 13 residues. The V end lost 5 bases, the J end lost 6 bases, and 12 bases lay between the germline ends. The CDR3, as DNA: TGTGCCAGCAGTATAGGACGGGGGGATACGCAGTATTTT. Residues: CASSIGRGDTQYF.

The chain couples TRBV11-2 to TRBJ2-3; D is unresolved. This CDR3 spans 14 amino acids. The V end was cut by 4 bases, the J end by 4 bases, with 12 bases between. Germline V CDR1 and CDR2: SGHAT, FQNNGV. The CDR3 bases are TGTGCCAGCAGCTCTTCGGCCCCCGCAGATACGCAGTATTTT. Its translation is CASSSSAPADTQYF. Supplemented by reference TRBV11-2 and TRBJ2-3, the full variable domain reads EAGVAQSPRYKIIEKRQSVAFWCNPISGHATLYWYQQILGQGPKLLIQFQNNGVVDDSQLPKDRFSAERLKGVDSTLKIQPAKLEDSAVYLCASSSSAPADTQYFGPGTRLTVL.

This clone turned up a few times. The V gene is TRBV27, the J gene TRBJ1-5; weak D call: TRBD1 (5 bases). The V end lost 2 bases, the J end lost 5 bases, and 7 bases lay between the germline ends. CDR3 length: 13 residues. In germline, CDR1 is MNHEY, CDR2 SMNVEV (reference sequence). The CDR3 is CASSLGTHQPQHF. The CDR3 DNA reads as TGTGCCAGCAGTTTAGGGACGCATCAGCCCCAGCATTTT.

The genes are TRBV27 and TRBJ2-1; 14 bases align to TRBD2. The CDR3 has 14 amino acids. The germline V gene has CDR1 MNHEY and CDR2 SMNVEV (reference sequence). The trim removed 6 bases at V and 7 bases at J, leaving 2 bases unmatched. CDR3 in amino acids: CASRGTSGRNEQFF. In DNA, the CDR3 is TGTGCCAGCAGGGGGACTAGCGGGAGAAATGAGCAGTTCTTC.

The gene calls are TRBV9 and TRBJ2-2; D possibly uses TRBD1 or TRBD2 (5 bases each). Germline values: CDR1 SGDLS, CDR2 YYNGEE. The CDR3 runs to 19 residues. V was clipped by 8 bases and J by 0 bases, with 26 bases between them. The CDR3 protein is CARPGRRTRGPPNTGELFF. The DNA of the CDR3 is TGTGCCAGACCGGGGCGGCGGACCCGAGGCCCCCCGAACACCGGGGAGCTGTTTTTT. Using reference TRBV9 and TRBJ2-2 for the parts outside the CDR3, the full variable domain is DSGVTQTPKHLITATGQRVTLRCSPRSGDLSVYWYQQSLDQGLQFLIQYYNGEERAKGNILERFSAQQFPDLHSELNLSSLELGDSALYFCARPGRRTRGPPNTGELFFGEGSRLTVL.

The chain has TRBV4-1 and TRBJ1-1; D unresolved. Germline V gives CDR1 MGHRA, CDR2 YSYEKL. Trimming removed 4 bases from V and 4 bases from J, with 10 bases in between. This CDR3 is 13 amino acids long. The CDR3 sequence: CASSLGRGTEAFF. DNA of the CDR3: TGCGCCAGCAGCCTGGGGAGAGGCACTGAAGCTTTCTTT.